This entry lists 16 T cell receptor beta chains sequenced from one sample in a study of cytomegalovirus exposure and HLA in healthy donors. Here immunoSEQ multiplex PCR was the method, and the copy in TCRdb shows in-frame clones only, minus some. The sample holds 150,000 to 200,000 clones, 86% seen once. Sequencing was carried out using PBMCs. These receptors were collected from a woman aged 25 to 39 in good health and CMV-seronegative.

The V gene is TRBV2, the J gene TRBJ1-1; D call uncertain. V shed 3 bases and J shed 0 bases, with 8 bases lying between them. The germline gives CDR1 SNHLY, CDR2 FYNNEI. The CDR3 is 14 residues long. The CDR3 here is CASSDRRMNTEAFF. In DNA, the CDR3 is TGTGCCAGCAGTGACCGCAGAATGAACACTGAAGCTTTCTTT.

This chain joins TRBV9 and TRBJ2-7; tentative D call: TRBD1 (5 bases). V dropped 0 bases and J dropped 3 bases, with 10 bases sitting between them. Germline CDR1 reads SGDLS; CDR2 reads YYNGEE. This CDR3 contains 14 residues. Here the CDR3 reads CASSVDMDNYEQYF. CDR3 sequence (DNA): TGTGCCAGCAGCGTAGATATGGACAACTACGAGCAGTACTTC.

The chain joins TRBV2 to TRBJ1-6; no clear D gene. Germline CDR1 reads SNHLY; CDR2 reads FYNNEI. The V gene lost 8 bases and the J gene lost 8 bases, with 13 bases spanning the gap. This CDR3 spans 13 amino acids. CDR3 in amino acids: CASPATWDSPLHF. CDR3 DNA sequence: TGTGCCAGCCCAGCCACTTGGGATTCACCCCTCCACTTT.

The genes are TRBV6-4 and TRBJ2-1; D is undetermined. The germline V gene encodes CDR1 MRHNA and CDR2 SNTAGT. With 0 bases removed from V and 6 bases from J, the gap between germline ends came to 6 bases. CDR3 length equals 13 residues. The CDR3 DNA reads as TGTGCCAGCAGTGACTCTTACAGCAATGAGCAGTTCTTC. Translation: CASSDSYSNEQFF.

This chain links TRBV7-9 with TRBJ2-7; D might be TRBD1 or TRBD2, each matching 6 bases. The germline V and J ends were trimmed by 2 bases and 6 bases, with 11 bases remaining between them. Looked up from germline, CDR1 is SEHNR and CDR2 is FQNEAQ (reference sequence). This CDR3 is built from 13 residues. CDR3 nucleotide sequence: TGTGCCAGCAGCTTATTCGGGGGCTTCGAGCAGTACTTC. This sequence encodes CASSLFGGFEQYF.

The count of this clone is one. The rearrangement links TRBV5-6 to TRBJ2-7; no reliable D call. There are 13 residues in the CDR3. The germline gives CDR1 SGHDT, CDR2 YYEEEE. Trimming removed 4 bases at V and 5 bases at J, with 13 bases between. The CDR3 DNA is TGTGCCAGCAGCCACGACCCGGCCAACGAGCAGTACTTC. As protein: CASSHDPANEQYF.

This clone was detected a few times. V is TRBV7-3 and J is TRBJ2-1; D tentatively reads TRBD1 or TRBD2 (5 bases each). The V gene's germline CDR1 is SGHTA and CDR2 FQGTGA. The CDR3 has 15 residues. V was clipped by 5 bases and J by 6 bases, with 17 bases between them. CDR3 protein: CASSLGAGGGNEQFF. The CDR3 nucleotides read TGTGCCAGCAGCCTAGGGGCTGGAGGAGGCAATGAGCAGTTCTTC. Full variable domain (remainder filled in from reference TRBV7-3 and TRBJ2-1): GAGVSQTPSNKVTEKGKYVELRCDPISGHTALYWYRQSLGQGPEFLIYFQGTGAADDSGLPNDRFFAVRPEGSVSTLKIQRTERGDSAVYLCASSLGAGGGNEQFFGPGTRLTVL.

The V call is TRBV19, the J call TRBJ2-7; D may be TRBD1 or TRBD2 (5 bases each). Germline loops: CDR1 LNHDA, CDR2 SQIVND (reference sequence). V was pared by 7 bases and J by 6 bases, with 16 bases between. The CDR3 spans 13 residues. The CDR3 sequence is CASNRDPNAEQYF. CDR3 nucleotide sequence: TGTGCCAGTAATCGGGACCCGAATGCCGAGCAGTACTTC.

V usage is TRBV6-5 and J usage is TRBJ1-5; perhaps TRBD1 as D (5 bases). The CDR3 extends over 16 amino acids. Germline V lookup: CDR1 MNHEY, CDR2 SVGAGI. The germline V and J ends were trimmed by 2 bases and 6 bases, with 17 bases remaining between them. CDR3 coding DNA: TGTGCCAGCAGTTACAGTGGAGGGGAGGGTGGTCAGCCCCAGCATTTT. Protein sequence: CASSYSGGEGGQPQHF.

The V call is TRBV28, the J call TRBJ2-1, with 8 bases aligning to TRBD2. The CDR3 runs to 22 residues. CDR1 MDHEN and CDR2 SYDVKM come from the germline V gene. Germline trimming cut 6 bases from V and 0 bases from J; bases unmatched to any gene: 25. The CDR3, as DNA: TGTGCCAGCAGGGTTGGTGGACGACCGGGACTAGGGCTCCGGGGCTCCTACAATGAGCAGTTCTTC. It specifies CASRVGGRPGLGLRGSYNEQFF.

The chain is built from TRBV2 and TRBJ1-4; D not certain. The V gene's germline CDR1 is SNHLY and CDR2 FYNNEI. There are 15 residues in the CDR3. The V end was cut by 6 bases, the J end by 3 bases, with 14 bases between. CDR3 DNA: TGTGCCAGCAGGACGGACGCGCTTTCTAATGAAAAACTGTTTTTT. This codes for CASRTDALSNEKLFF.

V and J are TRBV6-1 and TRBJ2-3; 7 bases are a match to TRBD2. The CDR3 runs 15 residues. The germline gives CDR1 MNHNS, CDR2 SASEGT. V gave up 3 bases and J gave up 3 bases; unmatched junction bases: 6. CDR3 protein: CASSEGGRGTDTQYF. The CDR3 DNA follows: TGTGCCAGCAGTGAGGGGGGGAGAGGAACAGATACGCAGTATTTT.

The chain recombines TRBV9 with TRBJ2-1; D gene ambiguous. Germline lookup yields CDR1 SGDLS and CDR2 YYNGEE. The ends were cut back, 0 bases at V and 8 bases at J, with 18 bases in the middle. The CDR3 consists of 16 residues. DNA for the CDR3: TGTGCCAGCAGCGTAGAGGGTTGGGCTACTGGTCATGAGCAGTTCTTC. Protein: CASSVEGWATGHEQFF.

The CDR3 nucleotides are TGTGCCAGCAGGACAGAAGCTTCCTCTGGAAACACCATATATTTT. Translation: CASRTEASSGNTIYF. This chain joins TRBV28 and TRBJ1-3; tentatively, D is TRBD1 (5 bases). This CDR3 is built from 15 residues. Trimming took 6 bases from V and 0 from J, leaving 12 bases between them. Per germline, CDR1 MDHEN and CDR2 SYDVKM. The variable domain in full, with the rest retrieved from reference TRBV28 and TRBJ1-3, is DVKVTQSSRYLVKRTGEKVFLECVQDMDHENMFWYRQDPGLGLRLIYFSYDVKMKEKGDIPEGYSVSREKKERFSLILESASTNQTSMYLCASRTEASSGNTIYFGEGSWLTVV.

This chain joins TRBV28 and TRBJ2-5, with D perhaps assigned TRBD1 or TRBD2 (5 bases each). Deletions cut 6 bases from V and 4 bases from J, with 15 bases between. CDR3 length: 14 amino acids. CDR1 and CDR2 (germline): MDHEN, SYDVKM. Here the CDR3 DNA reads TGTGCCAGCAGCGGGGACCAAAGAATAGAGACCCAGTACTTC. Translation gives CASSGDQRIETQYF.

The V call is TRBV5-1, the J call TRBJ2-7, with 11 bases matching TRBD1. The CDR3 runs to 13 residues. The germline V gene has CDR1 SGHRS and CDR2 YFSETQ. V shed 3 bases, J shed 7 bases, and the junction held 3 bases outside the gene matches. As DNA, the CDR3 is TGCGCCAGCAGCTCCGGGACAGGGGGGGAGCAGTACTTC. Protein: CASSSGTGGEQYF.